This passage covers 14 T cell receptor beta chains from one sample sequenced in a study of blood T cell repertoires in COVID-19. The protocol was immunoSEQ multiplex PCR, while the TCRdb copy is restricted to in-frame clones and leaves out a portion. Here the sample spans 100,000 or so clones, approximately 76% being singletons. Material for sequencing was peripheral blood. The source is a woman in her sixties or seventies with acute or convalescent COVID-19.

The chain joins TRBV6-2 or TRBV6-3 to TRBJ2-5, with D perhaps TRBD2 (5 bases). Germline CDR1 MNHEY, CDR2 SVGEGT. V lost 0 bases and J 1 base, leaving 12 bases between the germline ends. This CDR3 comprises 16 residues. DNA of the CDR3: TGTGCCAGCAGTTACTCGCGGGTTATAATCCAAGAGACCCAGTACTTC. It codes for CASSYSRVIIQETQYF.

This chain joins TRBV10-3 and TRBJ2-5; the match to TRBD1 covers 10 bases. With V trimmed by 1 base and J by 5 bases, 7 bases remained unmatched. This CDR3 has 16 residues. The germline CDR1 and CDR2 sequences are ENHRY and SYGVKD. CDR3 nucleotide sequence: TGTGCCATCAGTGAGTATGTGACAGGGGGCCTCGAGACCCAGTACTTC. It translates to CAISEYVTGGLETQYF.

V gene TRBV5-1 combines with J gene TRBJ2-2, with 8 bases fitting TRBD1. The CDR3 is 15 amino acids. Trimming cost V 4 bases and J 6 bases; bases outside gene matches: 8. Germline V gives CDR1 SGHRS, CDR2 YFSETQ. The CDR3 loop reads CASSATGGIAGELFF. CDR3 coding DNA: TGCGCCAGCAGCGCAACAGGGGGAATTGCCGGGGAGCTGTTTTTT.

The chain employs TRBV19 and TRBJ2-3, with TRBD1 as a possible D gene (5 bases). V was cut by 2 bases and J by 3 bases, with 9 bases left in between. Germline V lookup: CDR1 LNHDA, CDR2 SQIVND (reference sequence). The CDR3 is 14 amino acids. Here the CDR3 reads CASSISRGTDTQYF. CDR3 in DNA: TGTGCCAGTAGTATATCAAGGGGAACAGATACGCAGTATTTT.

This clone was found once. V is TRBV28 and J is TRBJ2-2; 9 bases match TRBD1. V shed 6 bases and J 4 bases; nucleotides not matched to a gene: 12. Per germline, CDR1 MDHEN and CDR2 SYDVKM. There are 17 residues in the CDR3. This CDR3 is CASRPGQGRGFTGELFF. The CDR3 DNA follows: TGTGCCAGCAGACCGGGACAGGGAAGGGGTTTCACCGGGGAGCTGTTTTTT.

Here the CDR3 DNA reads TGCAGCTCCGGTCACAATGAGCAGTTCTTC. It codes for CSSGHNEQFF. The rearrangement joins TRBV29-1 to TRBJ2-1; D remains unclear. Trimming took off 8 bases at V and 5 bases at J, with 7 bases between the two ends. Looked up from germline, CDR1 is SQVTM and CDR2 is ANQGSEA. This CDR3 has 10 amino acids.

This clone was counted only a few times. V usage is TRBV3-1 (or the pseudogene TRBV3-2) and J usage is TRBJ2-3; D may be TRBD2 (6 bases). The V end lost 5 bases, the J end lost 7 bases, and 19 bases lay between the germline ends. CDR3 length: 15 residues. Germline V gives CDR1 LGHDT, CDR2 YNNKEL (reference sequence). CDR3 coding DNA: TGTGCCAGCAGCTCTCGGGAGACACTAAAACATACGCAGTATTTT. Translation gives CASSSRETLKHTQYF.

The rearrangement links TRBV29-1 to TRBJ2-3, with 8 bases aligning to TRBD2. This CDR3 is 10 amino acids long. After removal of 7 bases from V and 6 bases from J, the junction contained 0 bases not matched to a gene. Germline CDR1 is SQVTM and CDR2 is ANQGSEA. CDR3 amino acids: CSGGGDTQYF. Here the CDR3 DNA reads TGCAGCGGCGGGGGGGATACGCAGTATTTT.

This chain links TRBV5-4 with TRBJ1-4; D unclear. The germline gives CDR1 SGHNT, CDR2 YYREEE (reference sequence). CDR3 length: 14 residues. Trimming took 4 bases from V and 2 from J, leaving 9 bases between them. CDR3 bases: TGTGCCAGCAGCCGACGGACTACTAATGAAAAACTGTTTTTT. Translated, it gives CASSRRTTNEKLFF.

The rearrangement uses TRBV5-4 and TRBJ1-4; D is perhaps TRBD1 (6 bases). There are 14 residues in the CDR3. Germline values: CDR1 SGHNT, CDR2 YYREEE (reference sequence). V was pared by 4 bases and J by 8 bases, with 15 bases between. The CDR3 DNA reads TGTGCCAGCAGCCCGGACAGAGGAAAAGAAAAACTGTTTTTT. Translating it yields CASSPDRGKEKLFF.

CDR3 sequence reads: CASSPRTGQSSYEQYF. CDR3 sequence (DNA): TGTGCCAGCAGCCCAAGGACGGGACAGAGCTCCTACGAGCAGTACTTC. The J gene is TRBJ2-7, the V gene TRBV3-1 (or the pseudogene TRBV3-2), with 7 bases aligning to TRBD1. Germline V gene data show CDR1 as LGHDT and CDR2 as YNNKEL (reference sequence). The CDR3 runs to 16 residues. V shed 4 bases, J shed 0 bases, and the junction held 9 bases outside the gene matches.

The chain couples TRBV7-2 to TRBJ1-3; 8 bases align to TRBD1. V dropped 1 base and J dropped 4; count of bases not matched to a gene: 9. Germline V gives CDR1 SGHTA, CDR2 FQGNSA. The CDR3 consists of 17 residues. The DNA for the CDR3 is TGTGCCAGCAGCTTAGGTCCTGGCAGGGGGCTCGGAAACACCATATATTTT. Translation gives CASSLGPGRGLGNTIYF.

V is TRBV4-1 and J is TRBJ2-6, with D maybe TRBD2 (5 bases). Trimming cost V 0 bases and J 2 bases, with 11 bases left between them. This CDR3 is built from 17 residues. Germline loops: CDR1 MGHRA, CDR2 YSYEKL. The CDR3 bases are TGCGCCAGCAGCCAAGATCGTCGGGGAACTGGGGCCAACGTCCTGACTTTC. Protein sequence: CASSQDRRGTGANVLTF.

This clone showed up just a few times. This chain links TRBV28 with TRBJ1-3; D is possibly TRBD1 (6 bases). This CDR3 contains 15 residues. CDR1 and CDR2 from the germline V gene are MDHEN and SYDVKM. Trimming pared 5 bases from V and 2 bases from J, leaving 13 bases between. CDR3 region: CASSPGQIPGNTIYF. CDR3 in DNA: TGTGCCAGCAGTCCCGGACAGATCCCTGGAAACACCATATATTTT.